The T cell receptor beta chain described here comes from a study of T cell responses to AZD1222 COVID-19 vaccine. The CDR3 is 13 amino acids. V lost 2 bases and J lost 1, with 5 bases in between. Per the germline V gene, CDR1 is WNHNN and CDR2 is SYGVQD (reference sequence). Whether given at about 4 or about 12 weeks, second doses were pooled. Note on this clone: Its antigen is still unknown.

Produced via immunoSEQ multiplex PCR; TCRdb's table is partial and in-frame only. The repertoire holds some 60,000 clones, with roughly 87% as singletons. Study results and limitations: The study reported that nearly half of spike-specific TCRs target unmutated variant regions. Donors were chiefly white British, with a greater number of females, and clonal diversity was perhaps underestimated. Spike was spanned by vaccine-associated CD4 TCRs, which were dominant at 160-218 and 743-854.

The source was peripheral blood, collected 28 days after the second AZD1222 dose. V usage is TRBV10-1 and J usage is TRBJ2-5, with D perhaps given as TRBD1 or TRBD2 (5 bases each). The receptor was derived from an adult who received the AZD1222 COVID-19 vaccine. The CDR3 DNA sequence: TGCGCCAGCAGTGAGGGGGGCCAAGAGACCCAGTACTTC. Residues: CASSEGGQETQYF.